The 30 T cell receptor beta chains in this list originate from one sample, sequenced in a study of post-analysis software for immune sequencing data. Findings and limits, study-wide: About five TRBV segments appeared more often in patients than in controls, and TRBV5-6, TRBV5-1 and TRBV20-1 were among these.

TCR beta libraries were prepared from cDNA with unique molecular identifiers. One entry per CDR3 protein, called by TCRdb with MiXCR from the PCR reads. The data contain some 690,000 distinct CDR3 sequences, approximately 59% of them singletons. No antigen has been identified for these receptors. The sequenced sample was blood. The receptors derive from a girl aged 2 to 10 with multiple sclerosis.

This chain uses TRBV29-1 with TRBJ1-2; D gene uncertain. Trimming took 0 bases from V and 4 from J, leaving 12 bases between them. Germline CDR1 is SQVTM and CDR2 is ANQGSEA. The CDR3 is 14 residues long. CDR3 sequence reads: CSVEDTIRFYGYTF. CDR3 nucleotide sequence: TGCAGCGTTGAAGATACAATTAGGTTCTATGGCTACACCTTC. Drawing the rest from reference TRBV29-1 and TRBJ1-2, the complete variable domain is SAVISQKPSRDICQRGTSLTIQCQVDSQVTMMFWYRQQPGQSLTLIATANQGSEATYESGFVIDKFPISRPNLTFSTLTVSNMSPEDSSIYLCSVEDTIRFYGYTFGSGTRLTVV.

V is TRBV6-1 and J is TRBJ1-2; tentative D call: TRBD1 (6 bases). V was shortened by 6 bases and J by 4 bases, with 12 bases between the two germline ends. This CDR3 has 13 amino acids. Germline V gene data show CDR1 as MNHNS and CDR2 as SASEGT. CDR3: CASRVTGAYGYTF. DNA of the CDR3: TGTGCCAGCAGGGTGACAGGAGCCTATGGCTACACCTTC.

The chain combines TRBV20-1 with TRBJ2-7; D unresolved. Germline CDR1 DFQATT, CDR2 SNEGSKA (reference sequence). V was cut by 6 bases and J by 0 bases, with 15 bases left in between. The CDR3 loop spans 14 amino acids. The CDR3 DNA is TGCAGTGCAGCAAAGCGTATAGACTCCTACGAGCAGTACTTC. Translating it yields CSAAKRIDSYEQYF.

The chain is built from TRBV6-6 and TRBJ2-1, with D possibly matching TRBD2 (6 bases). Trimming left V 6 bases short and J 10 bases short, with 16 bases between. CDR3 size: 13 residues. The germline CDR1 and CDR2 sequences are MNHNY and SVGAGI (reference sequence). The CDR3 is CASRYPASGEQFF. The CDR3 region has the DNA TGTGCCAGCAGGTACCCCGCCAGCGGGGAGCAGTTCTTC.

This clonotype was recorded a few times. The chain is built from TRBV10-3 and TRBJ1-2; a possible D gene is TRBD1 (5 bases). The V gene's germline CDR1 is ENHRY and CDR2 SYGVKD. V lost 3 bases, J lost 4 bases, and 12 bases lay in between. CDR3 size: 14 residues. In DNA, the CDR3 is TGTGCCATCAGTGAAAAGGGGTTGGGCTATGGCTACACCTTC. Translation gives CAISEKGLGYGYTF.

The gene calls are TRBV28 and TRBJ2-1; 9 positions agree with TRBD1. Germline values: CDR1 MDHEN, CDR2 SYDVKM. J was trimmed by 7 bases and V by 4 bases; bases with no gene match: 8. The CDR3 spans 15 residues. CDR3 protein: CASSSVWDRVNEQFF. The DNA of the CDR3 is TGTGCCAGCAGTTCTGTCTGGGACAGGGTAAATGAGCAGTTCTTC.

CDR3 sequence (DNA): TGTGCCAGCAGCACGAGGACAGGGACCGTCTACACCTTC. It is translated as CASSTRTGTVYTF. The V call is TRBV7-2, the J call TRBJ1-2, with 8 bases identical to TRBD1. This CDR3 contains 13 residues. From germline, CDR1 is SGHTA and CDR2 FQGNSA. J gave up 10 bases and V 5 bases, and 9 bases lay outside the gene matches.

The chain recombines TRBV10-3 with TRBJ2-6; a possible D gene is TRBD2 (5 bases). V lost 8 bases and J lost 2, with 10 bases in between. In germline, CDR1 is ENHRY, CDR2 SYGVKD. The CDR3 sequence is 14 residues long. The CDR3: CAIGRGTGANVLTF. CDR3 nucleotides: TGTGCCATCGGTCGGGGTACTGGGGCCAACGTCCTGACTTTC.

This clonotype was detected only a few times. V is TRBV6-2 or TRBV6-3 and J is TRBJ2-7; D may be TRBD1 (6 bases). The CDR3 totals 16 residues. Trimming cost V 0 bases and J 0 bases, with 12 bases left between them. Germline lookup yields CDR1 MNHEY and CDR2 SVGEGT. As DNA, the CDR3 is TGTGCCAGCAGTTACTCGAGGACAGTAAGCTCCTACGAGCAGTACTTC. Translating gives CASSYSRTVSSYEQYF.

In its sample, this clonotype was seen a few times. The chain recombines TRBV12-3 or TRBV12-4 with TRBJ2-4; no clear D gene. The V end lost 3 bases, the J end lost 10 bases, and 13 bases lay between the germline ends. There are 13 residues in the CDR3. The CDR3 here is CASSFLGPEIQYF. The CDR3 region has the DNA TGTGCCAGCAGTTTTTTAGGACCCGAAATTCAGTACTTC.

The chain uses TRBV20-1 and TRBJ2-7; no clear D gene. The CDR3 has 14 residues. V lost 0 bases and J 2 bases, leaving 11 bases between the germline ends. Germline V gene sequence: CDR1 DFQATT, CDR2 SNEGSKA (reference sequence). CDR3 bases: TGCAGTGCTAGAGAATCCTACACCGCCTACGAGCAGTACTTC. It yields the protein CSARESYTAYEQYF.

The J gene is TRBJ2-7, the V gene TRBV11-2, with TRBD1 as a possible D gene (8 bases). The germline CDR1 and CDR2 sequences are SGHAT and FQNNGV. The ends were cut back, 5 bases at V and 5 bases at J, with 22 bases in the middle. The CDR3 is made up of 16 amino acids. The CDR3 nucleotides read TGTGCCAGCAGCCCGCTCCGGGAGGACAGGGTAGACGAGCAGTACTTC. Protein sequence: CASSPLREDRVDEQYF.

V usage is TRBV20-1 and J usage is TRBJ2-1; possibly TRBD2 for D (6 bases). Germline CDR1 and CDR2: DFQATT and SNEGSKA (reference sequence). Deletions cut 7 bases from V and 9 bases from J, with 16 bases between. This CDR3 has 12 amino acids. The CDR3 DNA reads TGCAGTGTCCCGGAGGGGACGGGTGAGCAGTTCTTC. This translates into CSVPEGTGEQFF.

This chain connects TRBV30 to TRBJ2-3; D is uncertain. From germline, CDR1 is GTSNPN and CDR2 SVGIG (reference sequence). This CDR3 region has 11 residues. V gave up 3 bases and J gave up 4 bases, with 5 bases separating them. CDR3 sequence (DNA): TGTGCCTGGAGGGTGGCAGATACGCAGTATTTT. Its translation is CAWRVADTQYF.

The chain recombines TRBV6-5 with TRBJ2-1; maybe TRBD2 (6 bases). The V end lost 4 bases, the J end lost 3 bases, and 13 bases lay between the germline ends. Germline V gene data show CDR1 as MNHEY and CDR2 as SVGAGI. The CDR3 extends over 15 amino acids. The CDR3 loop reads CASSFRDSDYNEQFF. The DNA of the CDR3 is TGTGCCAGCAGTTTCCGGGACTCAGACTACAATGAGCAGTTCTTC.

CDR3: CSARDLLLGNTEAFF. In nucleotides, the CDR3 is TGCAGTGCTAGAGACCTATTGCTGGGGAACACTGAAGCTTTCTTT. The genes are TRBV20-1 and TRBJ1-1, with D unresolved. Germline values: CDR1 DFQATT, CDR2 SNEGSKA (reference sequence). Trimming cost V 0 bases and J 1 base, with 12 bases left between them. The CDR3 covers 15 residues.

This chain links TRBV12-3 or TRBV12-4 with TRBJ2-4; TRBD2 aligns across 8 bases. The better agreement between TRBJ2-7 and the DNA end casts doubt on the J call. There are 17 residues in the CDR3. CDR3 DNA sequence: TGTGCCAGCAGTTTAGCACTAGCGGAGGACCGATCGTACGAGCAGTACTTC. It encodes CASSLALAEDRSYEQYF.

This clonotype was observed a handful of times. The chain combines TRBV2 with TRBJ2-1; D remains unclear. Trimming took 4 bases from V and 8 from J, leaving 15 bases between them. The germline CDR1 and CDR2 sequences are SNHLY and FYNNEI. The CDR3 has 14 amino acids. As DNA, the CDR3 is TGTGCCAGCAGTGTTGGTCCCTTAAGGGATGAGCAGTTCTTC. This translates into CASSVGPLRDEQFF. The variable domain in full, completed from reference TRBV2 and TRBJ2-1, reads EPEVTQTPSHQVTQMGQEVILRCVPISNHLYFYWYRQILGQKVEFLVSFYNNEISEKSEIFDDQFSVERPDGSNFTLKIRSTKLEDSAMYFCASSVGPLRDEQFFGPGTRLTVL.

This chain connects TRBV3-1 to TRBJ1-1; D might be TRBD1 (5 bases). V lost 4 bases, J lost 7 bases, and 13 bases lay in between. CDR3 length equals 13 residues. CDR1 LGHDT and CDR2 YNNKEL come from the germline V gene (reference sequence). DNA for the CDR3: TGTGCCAGCAGCCCGAATCAGGGACTTGAAGCTTTCTTT. Protein: CASSPNQGLEAFF.

This sequence joins TRBV20-1 and TRBJ2-5; 10 bases are a match to TRBD2. Germline V gene sequence: CDR1 DFQATT, CDR2 SNEGSKA (reference sequence). Trimming cost V 0 bases and J 14 bases; bases outside gene matches: 12. This CDR3 region has 14 residues. The CDR3, as DNA: TGCAGTGCTAGAGAAGGGCTAGCGGGGGACCCTAGCTACTTC. It translates to CSAREGLAGDPSYF.

This chain connects TRBV7-2 to TRBJ1-4; the D is unclear. Trimming removed 0 bases from V and 4 bases from J, with 3 bases in between. The length of the CDR3 is 13 residues. Germline CDR1 and CDR2: SGHTA and FQGNSA. In DNA form, the CDR3 reads TGTGCCAGCAGCTTAGCTAATAATGAAAAACTGTTTTTT. It is translated as CASSLANNEKLFF.

The chain carries TRBV7-3 and TRBJ2-7; D uncertain. Germline V gives CDR1 SGHTA, CDR2 FQGTGA. The CDR3 spans 11 residues. The V gene lost 3 bases and the J gene lost 4 bases, with 4 bases spanning the gap. CDR3 protein: CASSFPYEQYF. CDR3 DNA sequence: TGTGCCAGCAGCTTCCCATACGAGCAGTACTTC. Combining the CDR3 with reference TRBV7-3 and TRBJ2-7 gives the whole variable domain GAGVSQTPSNKVTEKGKYVELRCDPISGHTALYWYRQSLGQGPEFLIYFQGTGAADDSGLPNDRFFAVRPEGSVSTLKIQRTERGDSAVYLCASSFPYEQYFGPGTRLTVT.

Note on this clonotype: A read error may account for a junction end that differs from germline. The CDR3 nucleotides read TGTGCCACCAGCAGAGAAGGAAGGTTTCGGGCTAATGGAAAACTGTTTTTT. Protein: CATSREGRFRANGKLFF. The chain uses TRBV15 and TRBJ1-4, with D unclear. The CDR3 is made up of 17 amino acids. Germline V gene data show CDR1 as LNHNV and CDR2 as YYDKDF (reference sequence).

The chain combines TRBV5-1 with TRBJ2-7; D remains ambiguous. Germline loops: CDR1 SGHRS, CDR2 YFSETQ. This CDR3 comprises 13 residues. The germline V and J ends were trimmed by 3 bases and 3 bases, with 10 bases remaining between them. The CDR3 here is CASSSRWGYEQYF. The CDR3 DNA reads TGCGCCAGCAGCTCCAGGTGGGGCTACGAGCAGTACTTC.

V and J are TRBV6-6 and TRBJ1-2; D uncertain. Germline CDR1 MNHNY, CDR2 SVGAGI (reference sequence). This CDR3 has 13 residues. V dropped 8 bases and J dropped 2 bases, with 12 bases sitting between them. The CDR3 DNA reads as TGTGCCAGCGGTCCGACCGCAAACTATGGCTACACCTTC. This sequence encodes CASGPTANYGYTF.

This clonotype was seen a few times. The DNA for the CDR3 is TGTGCCAGCAGTTCCGGGACTAGCGGGAGGGCCATTCATGAGCAGTTCTTC. Its translation: CASSSGTSGRAIHEQFF. This chain uses TRBV2 with TRBJ2-1, with TRBD2 matching over 16 bases. Germline values: CDR1 SNHLY, CDR2 FYNNEI. CDR3 length: 17 amino acids. Trimming cost V 5 bases and J 8 bases; bases outside gene matches: 9. The full variable domain, completed using reference TRBV2 and TRBJ2-1, is EPEVTQTPSHQVTQMGQEVILRCVPISNHLYFYWYRQILGQKVEFLVSFYNNEISEKSEIFDDQFSVERPDGSNFTLKIRSTKLEDSAMYFCASSSGTSGRAIHEQFFGPGTRLTVL.

The chain employs TRBV10-3 and TRBJ2-4; 7 nucleotides match TRBD1. The J call is uncertain, as TRBJ2-7 better fits the DNA end. This CDR3 contains 12 residues. Germline loops: CDR1 ENHRY, CDR2 SYGVKD. As DNA, the CDR3 is TGTGCCATCAGGAGGGGGCTCTACGAGCAGTACTTC. Amino acids: CAIRRGLYEQYF.

This clonotype came up a few times. The chain combines TRBV7-9 with TRBJ2-1; D possibly corresponds to TRBD1 (6 bases). Germline V gene sequence: CDR1 SEHNR, CDR2 FQNEAQ (reference sequence). CDR3 length: 14 amino acids. Trimming took 5 bases from V and 4 from J, leaving 12 bases between them. The CDR3 protein is CASSGGRAYNEQFF. CDR3 sequence (DNA): TGTGCCAGCAGCGGGGGCAGGGCTTACAATGAGCAGTTCTTC.

The chain has TRBV2 and TRBJ2-5; TRBD1 aligns across 10 bases. Trimming removed 8 bases from V and 4 bases from J; junction bases left unmatched: 13. From germline, CDR1 is SNHLY and CDR2 FYNNEI. The CDR3 spans 16 residues. This CDR3 reads CASVSWDRGLVETQYF. CDR3 nucleotide sequence: TGTGCCAGCGTTTCCTGGGACAGGGGATTAGTAGAGACCCAGTACTTC.

Only a few counts were recorded for this clonotype. The J gene is TRBJ2-6, the V gene TRBV3-1, with D hard to call. The CDR3 runs 15 residues. The ends were cut back, 4 bases at V and 0 bases at J, with 7 bases in the middle. The germline CDR1 and CDR2 sequences are LGHDT and YNNKEL (reference sequence). The CDR3 region is CASSRIDSGANVLTF. CDR3 DNA: TGTGCCAGCAGCCGTATTGACTCTGGGGCCAACGTCCTGACTTTC.